A single sample gave rise to the 13 T cell receptor beta chains below, sequenced in a study of cytomegalovirus exposure and HLA in healthy donors. PCR was performed using 60 Vbeta and 13 Jbeta primers. Here immunoSEQ multiplex PCR was the method, and the copy in TCRdb shows in-frame clones only, minus some. The sample has 100,000 to 150,000 clones, 78% seen once. Input material: PBMCs. All receptors derive from a man in his thirties or forties in good health and CMV-seropositive.

The CDR3 nucleotides are TGCGCCAGCAGCCAAGAAGGACAGGGGCTCTACAATGAGCAGTTCTTC. This gives the protein CASSQEGQGLYNEQFF. The chain is built from TRBV4-3 and TRBJ2-1; 9 bases align to TRBD1. The CDR3 is made up of 16 amino acids. Trimming took 0 bases from V and 3 from J; bases not matched to a gene: 3. CDR1 is LGHNA, CDR2 YSLEER, per germline.

This chain joins TRBV30 and TRBJ1-5, with a tentative D call TRBD1 (5 bases). CDR3 length: 13 amino acids. Germline-derived CDR1 and CDR2 are GTSNPN and SVGIG (reference sequence). With 1 base removed from V and 4 bases from J, the gap between germline ends came to 8 bases. The CDR3 DNA sequence: TGTGCCTGGAGTGGGGGGGAGAATCAGCCCCAGCATTTT. Translation: CAWSGGENQPQHF.

This clone was seen more than once but under ten times. This chain connects TRBV25-1 to TRBJ1-2; tentatively, D is TRBD1 (6 bases). This CDR3 contains 13 residues. Deletions cut 1 base from V and 8 bases from J, with 11 bases between. Germline V gene data show CDR1 as MGHDK and CDR2 as SYGVNS. CDR3 region: CASSEFQGTGYTF. The CDR3 bases are TGTGCCAGCAGTGAATTCCAGGGGACCGGCTACACCTTC.

J is TRBJ2-1 and V is TRBV7-6, with D maybe TRBD2 (6 bases). The CDR3 contains 12 residues. The germline V gene has CDR1 SGHVS and CDR2 FNYEAQ. The V end was cut by 2 bases, the J end by 8 bases, with 7 bases between. The CDR3 region has the DNA TGTGCCAGCAGCTTACGCGGGGATGAGCAGTTCTTC. Protein product: CASSLRGDEQFF.

This chain joins TRBV28 and TRBJ2-2, with TRBD2 matching 11 bases. This CDR3 has 16 amino acids. Trimming cost V 6 bases and J 6 bases; bases outside gene matches: 9. Looked up from germline, CDR1 is MDHEN and CDR2 is SYDVKM. The CDR3 bases are TGTGCCAGCAGGACAACTAGCGGGAGTTTGGCCGGGGAGCTGTTTTTT. Protein: CASRTTSGSLAGELFF.

The genes are TRBV7-9 and TRBJ2-5; 9 bases fit TRBD2. Germline CDR1 and CDR2: SEHNR and FQNEAQ (reference sequence). J lost 4 bases, V lost 5 bases, and 11 bases had no gene match. The CDR3 is 16 residues long. In DNA form, the CDR3 reads TGTGCCAGCAGCCAACGATTAGCGGGAGAGGGAGAGACCCAGTACTTC. The encoded protein is CASSQRLAGEGETQYF.

This clone was detected a few times. V and J are TRBV6-5 and TRBJ2-1; D gene uncertain. V was trimmed by 5 bases and J by 0 bases, leaving 11 bases between them. CDR1 MNHEY and CDR2 SVGAGI come from the germline V gene. The CDR3 runs 15 residues. In DNA form, the CDR3 reads TGTGCCAGCAGTCTACTCTTTAGCTCCTACAATGAGCAGTTCTTC. Translated, it gives CASSLLFSSYNEQFF.

This chain links TRBV18 with TRBJ1-1, with 10 bases that match TRBD1. The V segment lost 3 bases and the J segment 6 bases; nucleotides outside the gene matches: 1. The germline gives CDR1 KGHSH, CDR2 LQKENI. CDR3 length: 13 amino acids. The CDR3 here is CASSPGQGAEAFF. CDR3 bases: TGTGCCAGCTCACCTGGACAGGGGGCTGAAGCTTTCTTT.

This clone was counted between two and nine times. The chain uses TRBV14 and TRBJ2-7, with TRBD2 matching 12 bases. This CDR3 is built from 14 residues. Germline trimming cut 4 bases from V and 5 bases from J; bases unmatched to any gene: 3. CDR1 is SGHDN, CDR2 FVKESK, per germline. CDR3 coding DNA: TGTGCCAGCAGCCGACTAGCGGGAGACCACGAGCAGTACTTC. Protein product: CASSRLAGDHEQYF.

This clone appeared a few times. This chain connects TRBV6-6 to TRBJ2-1; tentative D call: TRBD2 (5 bases). V was cut by 2 bases and J by 12 bases, with 8 bases left in between. The CDR3 is made up of 11 amino acids. From germline, CDR1 is MNHNY and CDR2 SVGAGI (reference sequence). This CDR3 reads CASSYSEGQFF. The CDR3 coding sequence is TGTGCCAGCAGTTACAGTGAGGGGCAGTTCTTC.

This clone has only one observation. The rearrangement joins TRBV7-9 to TRBJ2-2, with D unresolved. This CDR3 contains 14 residues. Trimming took off 6 bases at V and 0 bases at J, with 8 bases between the two ends. Germline values: CDR1 SEHNR, CDR2 FQNEAQ (reference sequence). CDR3 DNA sequence: TGTGCCAGCAGTTACTCCACGAACACCGGGGAGCTGTTTTTT. It is translated as CASSYSTNTGELFF.

This clone turned up a few times. The rearrangement links TRBV5-4 to TRBJ2-1; TRBD2 matches 7 bases. J gave up 0 bases and V 5 bases, and 5 bases lay outside the gene matches. The CDR3 runs 15 residues. CDR1 is SGHNT and CDR2 is YYREEE in the germline V gene (reference sequence). The CDR3 loop reads CASRPGLNSYNEQFF. CDR3 bases: TGTGCCAGCAGGCCGGGACTAAACTCCTACAATGAGCAGTTCTTC.

V is TRBV30 and J is TRBJ2-7; D call uncertain. Germline values: CDR1 GTSNPN, CDR2 SVGIG (reference sequence). The CDR3 has 12 residues. For the CDR3, the DNA is TGTGGCGCCCGGGTCGCCTCCTACGAGCAGTACTTC. Translation: CGARVASYEQYF.